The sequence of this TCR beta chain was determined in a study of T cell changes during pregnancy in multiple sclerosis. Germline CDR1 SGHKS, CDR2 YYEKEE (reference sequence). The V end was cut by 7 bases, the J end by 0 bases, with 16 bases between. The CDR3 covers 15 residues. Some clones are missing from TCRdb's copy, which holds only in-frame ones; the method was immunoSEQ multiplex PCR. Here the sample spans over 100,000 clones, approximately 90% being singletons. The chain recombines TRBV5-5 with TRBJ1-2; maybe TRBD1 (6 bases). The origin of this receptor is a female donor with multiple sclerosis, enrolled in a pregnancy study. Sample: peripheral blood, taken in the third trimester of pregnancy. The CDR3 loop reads CASLWWTESNYGYTF. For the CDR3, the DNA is TGTGCCAGCCTTTGGTGGACAGAATCTAACTATGGCTACACCTTC.